Presented here are 16 T cell receptor beta chains from one specimen sequenced in a study of T cell changes during pregnancy in multiple sclerosis. Sequenced by immunoSEQ multiplex PCR; TCRdb stores in-frame clones only, minus some. The sample has tens of thousands of clones, 80% to 90% seen once. Sample: CD4+ T cells from peripheral blood mononuclear cells, taken in the first trimester of pregnancy. These receptors all come from a female donor with multiple sclerosis, enrolled in a pregnancy study.

This clone was counted only a few times. The chain is built from TRBV5-5 and TRBJ1-1; 11 positions agree with TRBD1. V was clipped by 4 bases and J by 0 bases; unmatched bases: 5. The germline CDR1 and CDR2 sequences are SGHKS and YYEKEE (reference sequence). This CDR3 is built from 16 residues. In DNA form, the CDR3 reads TGTGCCAGCAGCCCCGGGACAGGGGGTTTGAACACTGAAGCTTTCTTT. Residues: CASSPGTGGLNTEAFF.

The V call is TRBV7-8, the J call TRBJ1-5; TRBD1 aligns across 10 bases. This CDR3 is 18 amino acids long. V was clipped by 5 bases and J by 0 bases; unmatched bases: 10. Germline values: CDR1 SGHVS, CDR2 FQNEAQ. CDR3 bases: TGTGCCAGCAGCACTCGGACAGGGGGGCTCAATAGCAATCAGCCCCAGCATTTT. Encoded protein: CASSTRTGGLNSNQPQHF.

The chain has TRBV28 and TRBJ1-2, with 9 bases matching TRBD1. After removal of 3 bases from V and 1 base from J, the junction contained 3 bases not matched to a gene. The CDR3 extends over 15 amino acids. CDR1 and CDR2 from the germline V gene are MDHEN and SYDVKM. This chain's CDR3 is CASSFLGQGNYGYTF. In DNA, the CDR3 is TGTGCCAGCAGTTTCCTGGGACAGGGTAACTATGGCTACACCTTC.

V usage is TRBV7-8 and J usage is TRBJ2-7, with a tentative D call TRBD1 (6 bases). With 0 bases removed from V and 2 bases from J, the gap between germline ends came to 8 bases. The CDR3 loop spans 14 amino acids. CDR1 and CDR2 (germline): SGHVS, FQNEAQ. The chain's CDR3 is CASSLAQGPYEQYF. The CDR3, as DNA: TGTGCCAGCAGCTTAGCGCAGGGGCCCTACGAGCAGTACTTC.

This clone was recorded only once. This sequence joins TRBV28 and TRBJ2-1; perhaps TRBD2 as D (5 bases). The CDR3 covers 15 residues. The V end lost 8 bases, the J end lost 5 bases, and 19 bases lay between the germline ends. Germline V gene data show CDR1 as MDHEN and CDR2 as SYDVKM. CDR3 sequence (DNA): TGTGCCAGCCAGGAAGGCGGGCTGGCACACAATGAGCAGTTCTTC. It yields the protein CASQEGGLAHNEQFF.

The chain carries TRBV18 and TRBJ2-1; perhaps TRBD1 as D (5 bases). With 0 bases removed from V and 9 bases from J, the gap between germline ends came to 15 bases. In germline, CDR1 is KGHSH, CDR2 LQKENI. The CDR3 length is 15 residues. The CDR3 loop reads CASSPPKGRDSEQFF. For the CDR3, the DNA is TGTGCCAGCTCACCACCGAAGGGGCGCGATAGTGAGCAGTTCTTC. The full variable domain, completed using reference TRBV18 and TRBJ2-1, is NAGVMQNPRHLVRRRGQEARLRCSPMKGHSHVYWYRQLPEEGLKFMVYLQKENIIDESGMPKERFSAEFPKEGPSILRIQQVVRGDSAAYFCASSPPKGRDSEQFFGPGTRLTVL.

V usage is TRBV11-3 and J usage is TRBJ2-7, with 8 bases matching TRBD1. Germline assignment: CDR1 SGHNT and CDR2 YENEEA. Trimming cost V 5 bases and J 1 base; bases outside gene matches: 10. The CDR3 consists of 16 residues. The CDR3 nucleotides are TGTGCCAGCAGCCCAACCGGAAGGACAGGGTCCTACGAGCAGTACTTC. Its protein product is CASSPTGRTGSYEQYF.

This clone was observed once. The rearrangement joins TRBV5-1 to TRBJ2-1; 10 bases are a match to TRBD1. This CDR3 is built from 14 residues. J gave up 9 bases and V 3 bases, and 6 bases lay outside the gene matches. Germline loops: CDR1 SGHRS, CDR2 YFSETQ. CDR3 amino acids: CASSSDRGESEQFF. Here the CDR3 DNA reads TGCGCCAGCAGCTCGGACAGGGGGGAGAGTGAGCAGTTCTTC.

The chain is built from TRBV28 and TRBJ1-4; D is ambiguous. Germline lookup yields CDR1 MDHEN and CDR2 SYDVKM. Deletions cut 6 bases from V and 13 bases from J, with 21 bases between. The CDR3 loop spans 14 amino acids. CDR3 region: CASSVEGTTDLLFF. For the CDR3, the DNA is TGTGCCAGCAGCGTTGAGGGAACGACGGACTTACTGTTTTTT.

The chain is built from TRBV5-4 and TRBJ1-1; D unclear. Trimming pared 0 bases from V and 1 base from J, leaving 7 bases between. Germline-derived CDR1 and CDR2 are SGHNT and YYREEE (reference sequence). The CDR3 length is 14 residues. CDR3 sequence (DNA): TGTGCCAGCAGCTTGGCCGCGGCGAACACTGAAGCTTTCTTT. It specifies CASSLAAANTEAFF.

The chain employs TRBV14 and TRBJ2-7; tentatively, D is TRBD1 (5 bases). The V gene's germline CDR1 is SGHDN and CDR2 FVKESK. V shed 0 bases and J shed 1 base, with 10 bases lying between them. CDR3 length: 15 amino acids. This chain's CDR3 is CASSQDGRASYEQYF. Written as DNA, the CDR3 is TGTGCCAGCAGCCAAGATGGCAGGGCTTCCTACGAGCAGTACTTC.

This chain connects TRBV29-1 to TRBJ1-1; D is ambiguous. This CDR3 is built from 14 residues. Trimming cost V 1 base and J 4 bases, with 13 bases left between them. Germline V lookup: CDR1 SQVTM, CDR2 ANQGSEA. CDR3 nucleotides: TGCAGCGTTGAAGGCTCGGGATGGGGCACTGAAGCTTTCTTT. It specifies CSVEGSGWGTEAFF.

The chain has TRBV12-5 and TRBJ2-2; TRBD1 matches 7 bases. With V trimmed by 1 base and J by 2 bases, 13 bases remained unmatched. The CDR3 runs 19 residues. Germline lookup yields CDR1 LGHNT and CDR2 FRNRAP. The CDR3 spells CASGLASKDREYNTGELFF. DNA for the CDR3: TGTGCTAGTGGTTTGGCCTCGAAAGACAGGGAATACAACACCGGGGAGCTGTTTTTT.

The chain joins TRBV27 to TRBJ1-2; 7 positions agree with TRBD1. This CDR3 is 15 amino acids long. The V gene end was trimmed by 6 bases and the J gene end by 0 bases; junction bases not matched to a gene: 7. Germline CDR1 and CDR2: MNHEY and SMNVEV (reference sequence). The CDR3 coding sequence is TGTGCCAGCAGGGACAGGCCTTTAGCTAACTATGGCTACACCTTC. This gives the protein CASRDRPLANYGYTF.

V is TRBV5-6 and J is TRBJ2-2; D call uncertain. V was clipped by 0 bases and J by 2 bases, with 2 bases between them. Germline CDR1 is SGHDT and CDR2 is YYEEEE. This CDR3 comprises 13 residues. CDR3 region: CASSLANTGELFF. CDR3 DNA sequence: TGTGCCAGCAGCTTGGCTAACACCGGGGAGCTGTTTTTT.

This clone was observed once. CDR3 residues: CSVGPGRNEQFF. The CDR3 region has the DNA TGCAGCGTTGGCCCAGGGAGGAATGAGCAGTTCTTC. The chain has TRBV29-1 and TRBJ2-1; D is possibly TRBD2 (6 bases). Germline V gene data show CDR1 as SQVTM and CDR2 as ANQGSEA. Deletions cut 4 bases from V and 7 bases from J, with 11 bases between. CDR3 length: 12 amino acids.